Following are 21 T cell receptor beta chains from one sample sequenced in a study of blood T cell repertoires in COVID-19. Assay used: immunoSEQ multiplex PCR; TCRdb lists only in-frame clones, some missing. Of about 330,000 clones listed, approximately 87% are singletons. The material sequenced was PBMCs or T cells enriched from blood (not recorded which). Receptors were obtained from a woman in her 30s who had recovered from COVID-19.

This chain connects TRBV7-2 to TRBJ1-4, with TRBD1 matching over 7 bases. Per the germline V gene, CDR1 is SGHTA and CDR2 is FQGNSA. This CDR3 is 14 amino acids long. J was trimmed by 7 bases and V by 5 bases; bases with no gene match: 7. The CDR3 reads CASSPRDSREKLFF. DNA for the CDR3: TGTGCCAGCAGCCCCCGGGACAGTCGTGAAAAACTGTTTTTT.

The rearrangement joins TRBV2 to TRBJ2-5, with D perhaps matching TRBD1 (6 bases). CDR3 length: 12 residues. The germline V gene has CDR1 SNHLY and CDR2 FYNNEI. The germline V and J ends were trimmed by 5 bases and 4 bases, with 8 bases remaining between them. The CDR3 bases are TGTGCCAGCAGTTTGGACAGAGAGACCCAGTACTTC. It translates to CASSLDRETQYF.

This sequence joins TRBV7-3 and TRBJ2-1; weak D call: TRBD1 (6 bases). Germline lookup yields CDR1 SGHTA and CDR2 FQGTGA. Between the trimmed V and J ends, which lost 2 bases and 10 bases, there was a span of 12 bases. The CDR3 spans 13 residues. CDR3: CASSLGAGVEQFF. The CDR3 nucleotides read TGTGCCAGCAGCTTAGGGGCAGGGGTCGAGCAGTTCTTC.

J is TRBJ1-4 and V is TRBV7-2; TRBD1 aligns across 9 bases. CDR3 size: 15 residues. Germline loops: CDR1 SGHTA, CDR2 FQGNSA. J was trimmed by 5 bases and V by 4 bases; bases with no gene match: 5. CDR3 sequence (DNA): TGTGCCAGCAGCTATACCGGGACAGGGAATGAAAAACTGTTTTTT. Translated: CASSYTGTGNEKLFF.

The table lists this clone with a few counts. The CDR3, as DNA: TGCGCCAGCAGGAACCGGGACAGACAGGGGGGCTACACCTTC. Translation: CASRNRDRQGGYTF. This chain joins TRBV10-1 and TRBJ1-2; 8 nucleotides match TRBD1. V dropped 6 bases and J dropped 8; count of bases not matched to a gene: 11. Germline V CDR1 and CDR2: WNHNN, SYGVQD (reference sequence). The CDR3 is made up of 14 amino acids.

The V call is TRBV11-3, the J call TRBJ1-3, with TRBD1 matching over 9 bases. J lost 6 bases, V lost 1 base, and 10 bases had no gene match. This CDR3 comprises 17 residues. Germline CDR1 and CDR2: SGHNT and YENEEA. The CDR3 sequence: CASSLVGRTGVKNTIYF. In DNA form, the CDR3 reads TGTGCCAGCAGCTTAGTTGGTCGGACAGGGGTAAAAAACACCATATATTTT. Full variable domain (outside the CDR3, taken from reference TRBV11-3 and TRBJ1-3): EAGVVQSPRYKIIEKKQPVAFWCNPISGHNTLYWYLQNLGQGPELLIRYENEEAVDDSQLPKDRFSAERLKGVDSTLKIQPAELGDSAVYLCASSLVGRTGVKNTIYFGEGSWLTVV.

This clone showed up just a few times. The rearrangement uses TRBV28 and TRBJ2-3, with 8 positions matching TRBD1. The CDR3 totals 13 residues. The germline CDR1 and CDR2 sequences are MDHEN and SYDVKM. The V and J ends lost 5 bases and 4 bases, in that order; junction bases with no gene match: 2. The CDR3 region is CASSDRGADTQYF. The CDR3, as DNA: TGTGCCAGCAGTGACAGGGGAGCAGATACGCAGTATTTT.

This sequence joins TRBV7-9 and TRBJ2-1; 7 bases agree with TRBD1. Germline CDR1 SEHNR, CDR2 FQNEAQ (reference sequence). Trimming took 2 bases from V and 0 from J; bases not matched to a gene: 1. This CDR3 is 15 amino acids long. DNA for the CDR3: TGTGCCAGCAGCTTACAGGGGGTCTCCTACAATGAGCAGTTCTTC. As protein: CASSLQGVSYNEQFF.

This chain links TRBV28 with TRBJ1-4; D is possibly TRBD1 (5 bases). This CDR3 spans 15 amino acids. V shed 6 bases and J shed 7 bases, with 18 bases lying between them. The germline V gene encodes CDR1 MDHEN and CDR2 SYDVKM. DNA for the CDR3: TGTGCCAGCAGACTGACGGGCCGGGGGAGTGAAAAACTGTTTTTT. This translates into CASRLTGRGSEKLFF.

This CDR3 reads CASSLGQDEQYF. CDR3 nucleotides: TGTGCCAGCAGCCTCGGACAAGACGAGCAGTACTTC. The V call is TRBV12-3 or TRBV12-4, the J call TRBJ2-7, with TRBD1 as a possible D gene (5 bases). Deletions cut 6 bases from V and 5 bases from J, with 11 bases between. This CDR3 contains 12 residues.

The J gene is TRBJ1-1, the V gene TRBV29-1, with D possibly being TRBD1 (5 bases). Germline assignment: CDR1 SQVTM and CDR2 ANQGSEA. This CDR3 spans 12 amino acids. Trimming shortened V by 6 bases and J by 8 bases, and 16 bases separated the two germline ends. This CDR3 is CSVGGDQKEAFF. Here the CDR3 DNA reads TGCAGCGTCGGGGGAGATCAGAAGGAAGCTTTCTTT. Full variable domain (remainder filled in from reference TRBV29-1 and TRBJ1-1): SAVISQKPSRDICQRGTSLTIQCQVDSQVTMMFWYRQQPGQSLTLIATANQGSEATYESGFVIDKFPISRPNLTFSTLTVSNMSPEDSSIYLCSVGGDQKEAFFGQGTRLTVV.

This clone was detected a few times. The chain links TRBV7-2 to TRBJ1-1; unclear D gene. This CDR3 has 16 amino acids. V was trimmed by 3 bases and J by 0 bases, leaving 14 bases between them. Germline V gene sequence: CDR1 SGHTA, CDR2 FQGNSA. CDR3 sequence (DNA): TGTGCCAGCAGCTTCGTCGGTGGGCAGATGAACACTGAAGCTTTCTTT. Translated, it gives CASSFVGGQMNTEAFF.

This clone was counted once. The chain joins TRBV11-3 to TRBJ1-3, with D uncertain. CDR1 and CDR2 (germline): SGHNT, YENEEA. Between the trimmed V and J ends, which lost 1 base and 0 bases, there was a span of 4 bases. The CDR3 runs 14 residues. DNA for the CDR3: TGTGCCAGCAGCTTAGTAGTCTCTGGAAACACCATATATTTT. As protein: CASSLVVSGNTIYF.

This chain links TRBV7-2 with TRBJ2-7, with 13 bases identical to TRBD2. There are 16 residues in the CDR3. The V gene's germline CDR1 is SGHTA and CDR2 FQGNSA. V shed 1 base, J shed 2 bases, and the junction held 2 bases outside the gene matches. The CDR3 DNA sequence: TGTGCCAGCAGCTTAGAAGGGACTAGCGGGACCTACGAGCAGTACTTC. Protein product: CASSLEGTSGTYEQYF. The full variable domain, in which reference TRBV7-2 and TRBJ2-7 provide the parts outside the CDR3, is GAGVSQSPSNKVTEKGKDVELRCDPISGHTALYWYRQSLGQGLEFLIYFQGNSAPDKSGLPSDRFSAERTGGSVSTLTIQRTQQEDSAVYLCASSLEGTSGTYEQYFGPGTRLTVT.

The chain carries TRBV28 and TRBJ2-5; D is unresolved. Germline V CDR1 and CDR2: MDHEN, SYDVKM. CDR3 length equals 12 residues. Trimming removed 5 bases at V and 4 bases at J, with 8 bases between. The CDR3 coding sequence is TGTGCCAGCAGTCCTATACTAGAGACCCAGTACTTC. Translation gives CASSPILETQYF.

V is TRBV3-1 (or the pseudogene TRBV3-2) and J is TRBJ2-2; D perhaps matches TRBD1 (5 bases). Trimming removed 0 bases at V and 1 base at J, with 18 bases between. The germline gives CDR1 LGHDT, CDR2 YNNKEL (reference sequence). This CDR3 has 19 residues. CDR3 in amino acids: CASSQDADPRQGNTGELFF. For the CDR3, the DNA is TGTGCCAGCAGCCAAGATGCGGACCCCCGGCAGGGGAACACCGGGGAGCTGTTTTTT.

The CDR3 region has the DNA TGTGCCAGCAGCCCCCGACAGGGGGCGGACTATGGCTACACCTTC. It yields the protein CASSPRQGADYGYTF. This chain links TRBV5-4 with TRBJ1-2, with 10 bases matching TRBD1. The CDR3 consists of 15 residues. J was trimmed by 3 bases and V by 4 bases; bases with no gene match: 6. Germline CDR1 and CDR2: SGHNT and YYREEE (reference sequence).

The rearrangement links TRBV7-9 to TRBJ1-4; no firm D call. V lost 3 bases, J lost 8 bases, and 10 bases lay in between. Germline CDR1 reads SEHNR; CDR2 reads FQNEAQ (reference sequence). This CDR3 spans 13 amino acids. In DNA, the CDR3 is TGTGCCAGCAGCTTCAGCGCCGAGGAAAAACTGTTTTTT. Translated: CASSFSAEEKLFF.

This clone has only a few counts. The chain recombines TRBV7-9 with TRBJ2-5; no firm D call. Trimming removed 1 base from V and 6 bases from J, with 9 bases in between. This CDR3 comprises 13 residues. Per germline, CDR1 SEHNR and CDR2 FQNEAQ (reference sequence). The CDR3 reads CASSLGLVKTQYF. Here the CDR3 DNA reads TGTGCCAGCAGCTTAGGGCTAGTAAAGACCCAGTACTTC.

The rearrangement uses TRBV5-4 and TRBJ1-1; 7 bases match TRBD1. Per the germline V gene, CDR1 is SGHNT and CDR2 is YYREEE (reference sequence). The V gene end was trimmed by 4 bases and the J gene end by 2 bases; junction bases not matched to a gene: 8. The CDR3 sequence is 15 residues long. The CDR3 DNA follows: TGTGCCAGCAGCCCGGAGGGGACAGAAAACACTGAAGCTTTCTTT. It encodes CASSPEGTENTEAFF. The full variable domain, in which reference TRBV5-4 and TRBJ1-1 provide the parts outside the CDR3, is ETGVTQSPTHLIKTRGQQVTLRCSSQSGHNTVSWYQQALGQGPQFIFQYYREEENGRGNFPPRFSGLQFPNYSSELNVNALELDDSALYLCASSPEGTENTEAFFGQGTRLTVV.

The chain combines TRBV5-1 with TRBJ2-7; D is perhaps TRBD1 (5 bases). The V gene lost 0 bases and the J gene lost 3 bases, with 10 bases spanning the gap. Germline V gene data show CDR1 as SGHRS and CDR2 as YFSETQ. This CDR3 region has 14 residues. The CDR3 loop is CASSLAGQGYEQYF. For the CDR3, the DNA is TGCGCCAGCAGCTTGGCCGGGCAGGGCTACGAGCAGTACTTC.